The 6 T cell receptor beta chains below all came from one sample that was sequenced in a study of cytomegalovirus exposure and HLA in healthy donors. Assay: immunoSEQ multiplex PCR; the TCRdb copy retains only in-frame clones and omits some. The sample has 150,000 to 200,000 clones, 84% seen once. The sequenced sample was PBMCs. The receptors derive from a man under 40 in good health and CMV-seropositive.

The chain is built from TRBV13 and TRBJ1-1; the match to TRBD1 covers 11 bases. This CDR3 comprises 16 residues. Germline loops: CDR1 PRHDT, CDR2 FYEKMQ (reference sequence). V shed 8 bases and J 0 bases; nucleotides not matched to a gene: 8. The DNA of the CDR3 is TGTGCCAGCGACCCGGACAGGGGGCGAATGAACACTGAAGCTTTCTTT. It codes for CASDPDRGRMNTEAFF. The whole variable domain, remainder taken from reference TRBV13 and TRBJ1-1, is AAGVIQSPRHLIKEKRETATLKCYPIPRHDTVYWYQQGPGQDPQFLISFYEKMQSDKGSIPDRFSAQQFSDYHSELNMSSLELGDSALYFCASDPDRGRMNTEAFFGQGTRLTVV.

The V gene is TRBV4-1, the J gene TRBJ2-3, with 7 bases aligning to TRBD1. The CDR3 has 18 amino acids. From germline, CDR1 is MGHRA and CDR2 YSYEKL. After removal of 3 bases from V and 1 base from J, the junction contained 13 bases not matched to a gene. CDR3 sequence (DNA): TGCGCCAGCAGCCACAATCCCGCGACAGGGTCGGGCACAGATACGCAGTATTTT. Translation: CASSHNPATGSGTDTQYF.

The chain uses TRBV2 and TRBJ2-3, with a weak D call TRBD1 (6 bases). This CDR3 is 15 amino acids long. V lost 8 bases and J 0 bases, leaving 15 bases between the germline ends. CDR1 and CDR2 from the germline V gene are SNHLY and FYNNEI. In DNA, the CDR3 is TGTGCCAGCCCGACAGGTCAACCCAGCACAGATACGCAGTATTTT. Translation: CASPTGQPSTDTQYF. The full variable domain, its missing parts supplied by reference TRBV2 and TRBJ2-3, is EPEVTQTPSHQVTQMGQEVILRCVPISNHLYFYWYRQILGQKVEFLVSFYNNEISEKSEIFDDQFSVERPDGSNFTLKIRSTKLEDSAMYFCASPTGQPSTDTQYFGPGTRLTVL.

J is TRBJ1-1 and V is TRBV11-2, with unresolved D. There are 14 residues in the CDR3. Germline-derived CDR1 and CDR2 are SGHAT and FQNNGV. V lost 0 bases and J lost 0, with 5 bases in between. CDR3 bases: TGTGCCAGCAGCTTAGAGAGGCTGAACACTGAAGCTTTCTTT. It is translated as CASSLERLNTEAFF.

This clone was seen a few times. CDR3 sequence: CASRTGATMNTEAFF. Written as DNA, the CDR3 is TGTGCCAGCAGGACAGGGGCCACTATGAACACTGAAGCTTTCTTT. V is TRBV28 and J is TRBJ1-1, with TRBD1 matching 8 bases. The V gene end was trimmed by 6 bases and the J gene end by 0 bases; junction bases not matched to a gene: 6. The germline gives CDR1 MDHEN, CDR2 SYDVKM. The CDR3 extends over 15 amino acids.

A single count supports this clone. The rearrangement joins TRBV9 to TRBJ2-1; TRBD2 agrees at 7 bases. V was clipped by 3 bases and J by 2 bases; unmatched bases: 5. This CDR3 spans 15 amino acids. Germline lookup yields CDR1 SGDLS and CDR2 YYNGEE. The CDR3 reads CASSGSGTPYNEQFF. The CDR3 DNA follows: TGTGCCAGCAGCGGGAGCGGGACGCCCTACAATGAGCAGTTCTTC. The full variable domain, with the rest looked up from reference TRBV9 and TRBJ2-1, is DSGVTQTPKHLITATGQRVTLRCSPRSGDLSVYWYQQSLDQGLQFLIQYYNGEERAKGNILERFSAQQFPDLHSELNLSSLELGDSALYFCASSGSGTPYNEQFFGPGTRLTVL.